This T cell receptor beta chain was sequenced in a study of blood T cell repertoires in COVID-19. Clones were sequenced by immunoSEQ multiplex PCR, and TCRdb holds only the in-frame ones, with some missing. The table has 430,000 or so clones, roughly 90% seen once. This clone has a handful of counts. Additional DNA sequences in this sample encode the identical CDR3. Recruits, aged about 18 to 100 years, lived in 24 US areas. Trimming took off 6 bases at V and 4 bases at J, with 12 bases between the two ends. This CDR3 region has 13 residues. This chain joins TRBV12-3 or TRBV12-4 and TRBJ1-2; D is ambiguous. Sequencing used PBMCs or T cells enriched from blood (not recorded which). This receptor was obtained from a middle-aged woman who had recovered from COVID-19. For the CDR3, the DNA is TGTGCCAGCAGCCTTCGGGGTGGCTATGGCTACACCTTC. Protein: CASSLRGGYGYTF.